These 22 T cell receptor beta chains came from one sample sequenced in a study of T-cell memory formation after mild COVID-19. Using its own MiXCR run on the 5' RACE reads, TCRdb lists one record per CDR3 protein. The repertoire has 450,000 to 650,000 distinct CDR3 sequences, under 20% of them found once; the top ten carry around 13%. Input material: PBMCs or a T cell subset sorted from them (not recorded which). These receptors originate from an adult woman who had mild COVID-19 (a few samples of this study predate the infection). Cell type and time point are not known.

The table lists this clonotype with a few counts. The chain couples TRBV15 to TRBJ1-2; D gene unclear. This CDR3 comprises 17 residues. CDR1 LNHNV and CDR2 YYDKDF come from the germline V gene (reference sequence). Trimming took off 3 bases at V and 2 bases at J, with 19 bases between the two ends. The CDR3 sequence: CATSRVPGLPFNYGYTF. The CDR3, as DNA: TGTGCCACCAGCAGGGTCCCCGGGCTGCCTTTCAACTATGGCTACACCTTC. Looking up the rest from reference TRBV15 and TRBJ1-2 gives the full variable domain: DAMVIQNPRYQVTQFGKPVTLSCSQTLNHNVMYWYQQKSSQAPKLLFHYYDKDFNNEADTPDNFQSRRPNTSFCFLDIRSPGLGDTAMYLCATSRVPGLPFNYGYTFGSGTRLTVV.

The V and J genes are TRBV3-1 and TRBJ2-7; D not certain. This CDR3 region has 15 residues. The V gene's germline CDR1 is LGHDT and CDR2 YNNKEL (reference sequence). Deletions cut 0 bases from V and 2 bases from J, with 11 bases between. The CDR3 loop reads CASSQEIGIAYEQYF. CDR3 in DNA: TGTGCCAGCAGCCAAGAGATCGGCATTGCCTACGAGCAGTACTTC.

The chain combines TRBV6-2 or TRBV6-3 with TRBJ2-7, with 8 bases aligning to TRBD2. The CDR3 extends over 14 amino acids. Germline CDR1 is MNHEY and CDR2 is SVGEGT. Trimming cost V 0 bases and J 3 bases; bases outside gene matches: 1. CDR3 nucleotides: TGTGCCAGCAGTTACTCGGGGACTAGCTACGAGCAGTACTTC. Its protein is CASSYSGTSYEQYF.

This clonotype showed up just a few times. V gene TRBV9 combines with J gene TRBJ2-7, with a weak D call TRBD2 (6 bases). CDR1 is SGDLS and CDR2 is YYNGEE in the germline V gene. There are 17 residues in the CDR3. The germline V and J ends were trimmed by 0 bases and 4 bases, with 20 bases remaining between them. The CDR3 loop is CASSVVPLGTGGYEQYF. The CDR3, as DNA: TGTGCCAGCAGCGTAGTCCCCCTTGGGACTGGGGGGTACGAGCAGTACTTC.

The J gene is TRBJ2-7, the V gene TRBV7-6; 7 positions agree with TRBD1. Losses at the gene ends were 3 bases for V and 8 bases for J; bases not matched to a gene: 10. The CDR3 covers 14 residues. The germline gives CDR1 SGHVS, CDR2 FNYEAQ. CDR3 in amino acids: CASSFSGTDFQQYF. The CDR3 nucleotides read TGTGCCAGCAGCTTTTCCGGGACAGACTTCCAGCAGTACTTC. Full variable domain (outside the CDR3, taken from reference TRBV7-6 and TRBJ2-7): GAGVSQSPRYKVTKRGQDVALRCDPISGHVSLYWYRQALGQGPEFLTYFNYEAQQDKSGLPNDRFSAERPEGSISTLTIQRTEQRDSAMYRCASSFSGTDFQQYFGPGTRLTVT.

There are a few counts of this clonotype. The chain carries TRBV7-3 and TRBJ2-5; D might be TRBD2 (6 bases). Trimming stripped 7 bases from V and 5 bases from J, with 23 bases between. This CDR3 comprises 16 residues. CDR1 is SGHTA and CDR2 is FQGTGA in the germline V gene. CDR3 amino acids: CASTPGMGGSQETQYF. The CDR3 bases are TGTGCCAGCACCCCCGGGATGGGGGGAAGTCAGGAGACCCAGTACTTC. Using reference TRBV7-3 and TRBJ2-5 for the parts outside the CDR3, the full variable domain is GAGVSQTPSNKVTEKGKYVELRCDPISGHTALYWYRQSLGQGPEFLIYFQGTGAADDSGLPNDRFFAVRPEGSVSTLKIQRTERGDSAVYLCASTPGMGGSQETQYFGPGTRLLVL.

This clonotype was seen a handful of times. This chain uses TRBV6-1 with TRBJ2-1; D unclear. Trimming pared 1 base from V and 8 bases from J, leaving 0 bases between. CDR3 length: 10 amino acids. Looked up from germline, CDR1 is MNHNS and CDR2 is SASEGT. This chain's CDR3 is CASSEDEQFF. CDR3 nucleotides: TGTGCCAGCAGTGAAGATGAGCAGTTCTTC.

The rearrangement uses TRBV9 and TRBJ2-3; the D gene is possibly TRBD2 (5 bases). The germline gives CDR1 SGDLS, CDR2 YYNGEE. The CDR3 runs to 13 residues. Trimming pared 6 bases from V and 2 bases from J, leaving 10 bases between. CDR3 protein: CASTRENTDTQYF. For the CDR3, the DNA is TGTGCCAGCACCCGGGAAAACACAGATACGCAGTATTTT.

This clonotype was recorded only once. CDR3 amino acids: CASSFTGPSNTEAFF. CDR3 bases: TGTGCCAGCAGCTTTACAGGGCCCTCGAACACTGAAGCTTTCTTT. The V call is TRBV7-9, the J call TRBJ1-1, with D possibly being TRBD1 (6 bases). The ends were cut back, 3 bases at V and 1 base at J, with 12 bases in the middle. The CDR3 has 15 residues. Germline assignment: CDR1 SEHNR and CDR2 FQNEAQ (reference sequence).

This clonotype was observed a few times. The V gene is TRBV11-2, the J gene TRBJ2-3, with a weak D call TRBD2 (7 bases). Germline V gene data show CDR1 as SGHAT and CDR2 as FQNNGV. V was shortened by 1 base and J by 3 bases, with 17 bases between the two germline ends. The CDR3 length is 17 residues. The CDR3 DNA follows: TGTGCCAGCAGCTTAGCATATAGGGGGAGGGCGACAGATACGCAGTATTTT. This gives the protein CASSLAYRGRATDTQYF.

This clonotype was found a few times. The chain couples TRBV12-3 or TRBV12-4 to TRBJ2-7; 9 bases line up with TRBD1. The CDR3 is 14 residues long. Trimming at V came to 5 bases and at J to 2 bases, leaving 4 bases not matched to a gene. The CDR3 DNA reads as TGTGCCAGCAGTGAAGGGACAGGGCCCTACGAGCAGTACTTC. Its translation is CASSEGTGPYEQYF.

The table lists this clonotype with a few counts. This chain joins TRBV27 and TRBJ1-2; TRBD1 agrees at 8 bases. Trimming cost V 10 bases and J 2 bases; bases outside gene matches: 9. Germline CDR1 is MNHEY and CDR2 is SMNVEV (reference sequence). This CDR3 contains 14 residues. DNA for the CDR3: TGTGCCACCCTTGGGACAGGAAGAAACTATGGCTACACCTTC. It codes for CATLGTGRNYGYTF.

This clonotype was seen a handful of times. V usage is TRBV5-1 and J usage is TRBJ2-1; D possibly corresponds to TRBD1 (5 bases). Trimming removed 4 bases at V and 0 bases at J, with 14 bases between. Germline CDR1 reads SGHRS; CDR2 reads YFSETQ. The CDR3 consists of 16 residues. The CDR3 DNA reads TGCGCCAGCAGCACCCACAGGCAGAACTCCTACAATGAGCAGTTCTTC. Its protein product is CASSTHRQNSYNEQFF.

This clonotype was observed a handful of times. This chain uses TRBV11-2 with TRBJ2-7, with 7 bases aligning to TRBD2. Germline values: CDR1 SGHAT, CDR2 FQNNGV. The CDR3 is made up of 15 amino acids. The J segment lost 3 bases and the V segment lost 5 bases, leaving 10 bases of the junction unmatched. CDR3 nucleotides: TGTGCCAGCAGCCCAGACCCCGGGAGGTTCTACGAGCAGTACTTC. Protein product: CASSPDPGRFYEQYF.

CDR3 protein: CATSTRVAGEAKNIQYF. The CDR3 DNA sequence: TGTGCCACCAGCACCCGGGTAGCGGGAGAGGCCAAAAACATTCAGTACTTC. The chain recombines TRBV15 with TRBJ2-4; the match to TRBD2 covers 9 bases. Germline V lookup: CDR1 LNHNV, CDR2 YYDKDF (reference sequence). J was trimmed by 1 base and V by 4 bases; bases with no gene match: 8. The CDR3 is 17 amino acids. Variable domain in full (rest from reference TRBV15 and TRBJ2-4): DAMVIQNPRYQVTQFGKPVTLSCSQTLNHNVMYWYQQKSSQAPKLLFHYYDKDFNNEADTPDNFQSRRPNTSFCFLDIRSPGLGDTAMYLCATSTRVAGEAKNIQYFGAGTRLSVL.

For the CDR3, the DNA is TGTGCCAGCAGCTCGGGACAGGGGGTTTTTGGTTCACCCCTCCACTTT. Translated, it gives CASSSGQGVFGSPLHF. This sequence joins TRBV7-9 and TRBJ1-6, with 11 bases identical to TRBD1. Unmatched junction bases numbered 8, after V lost 4 bases and J lost 9 bases. Germline V CDR1 and CDR2: SEHNR, FQNEAQ (reference sequence). The CDR3 loop spans 16 amino acids.

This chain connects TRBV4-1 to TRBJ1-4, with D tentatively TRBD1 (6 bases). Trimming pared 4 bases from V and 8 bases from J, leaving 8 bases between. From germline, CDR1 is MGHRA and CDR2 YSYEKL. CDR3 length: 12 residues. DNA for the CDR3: TGCGCCAGCAGCCGACAGGCCGAAAAACTGTTTTTT. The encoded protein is CASSRQAEKLFF.

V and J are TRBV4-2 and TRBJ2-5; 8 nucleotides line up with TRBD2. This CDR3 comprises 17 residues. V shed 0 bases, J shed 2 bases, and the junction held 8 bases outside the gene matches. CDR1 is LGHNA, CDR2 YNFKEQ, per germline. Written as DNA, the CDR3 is TGTGCCAGCAGCCAAGATTACAGCGGGGGTGGGCAAGAGACCCAGTACTTC. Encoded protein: CASSQDYSGGGQETQYF.

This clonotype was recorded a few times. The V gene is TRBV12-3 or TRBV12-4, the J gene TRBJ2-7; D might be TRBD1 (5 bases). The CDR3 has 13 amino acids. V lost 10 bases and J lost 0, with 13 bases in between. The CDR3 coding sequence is TGTGCCACCTCGGACACCGTCTCCTACGAGCAGTACTTC. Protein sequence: CATSDTVSYEQYF.

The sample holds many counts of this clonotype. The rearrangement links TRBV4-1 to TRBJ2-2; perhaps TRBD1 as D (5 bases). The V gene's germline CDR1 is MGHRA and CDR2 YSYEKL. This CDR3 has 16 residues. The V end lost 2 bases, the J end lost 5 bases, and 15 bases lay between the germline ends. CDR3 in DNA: TGCGCCAGCAGCCAACTGTGGCAGGGTGGGACCGGGGAGCTGTTTTTT. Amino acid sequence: CASSQLWQGGTGELFF.

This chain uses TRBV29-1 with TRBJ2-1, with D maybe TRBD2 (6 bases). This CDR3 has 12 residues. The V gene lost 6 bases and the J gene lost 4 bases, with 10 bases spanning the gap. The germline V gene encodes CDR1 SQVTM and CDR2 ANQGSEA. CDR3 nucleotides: TGCAGCGTACACGGGGGTTACAATGAGCAGTTCTTC. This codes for CSVHGGYNEQFF.

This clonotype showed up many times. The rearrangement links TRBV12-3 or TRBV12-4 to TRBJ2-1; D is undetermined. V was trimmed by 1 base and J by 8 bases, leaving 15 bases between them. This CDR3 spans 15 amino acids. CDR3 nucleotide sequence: TGTGCCAGCAGTTTAGGCGGTCCCGAGGTCTATGAGCAGTTCTTC. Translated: CASSLGGPEVYEQFF.